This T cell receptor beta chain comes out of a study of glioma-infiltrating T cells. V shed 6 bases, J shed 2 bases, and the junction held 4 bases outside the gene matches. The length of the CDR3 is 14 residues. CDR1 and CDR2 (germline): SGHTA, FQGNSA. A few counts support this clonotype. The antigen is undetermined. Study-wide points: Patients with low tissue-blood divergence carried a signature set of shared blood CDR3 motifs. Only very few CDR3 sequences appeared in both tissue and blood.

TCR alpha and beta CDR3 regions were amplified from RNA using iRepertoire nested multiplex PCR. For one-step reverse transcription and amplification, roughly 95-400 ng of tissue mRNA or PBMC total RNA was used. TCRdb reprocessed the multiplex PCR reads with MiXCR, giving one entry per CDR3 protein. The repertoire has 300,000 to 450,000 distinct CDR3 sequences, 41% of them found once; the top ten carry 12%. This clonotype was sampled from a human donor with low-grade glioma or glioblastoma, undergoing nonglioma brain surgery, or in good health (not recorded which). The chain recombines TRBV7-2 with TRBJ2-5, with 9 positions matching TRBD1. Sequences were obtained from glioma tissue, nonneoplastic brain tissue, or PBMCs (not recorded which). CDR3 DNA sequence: TGTGCCAGCAGTCACGGGACAGGGCAAGAGACCCAGTACTTC. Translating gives CASSHGTGQETQYF. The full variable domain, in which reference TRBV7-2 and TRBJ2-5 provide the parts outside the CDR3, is GAGVSQSPSNKVTEKGKDVELRCDPISGHTALYWYRQSLGQGLEFLIYFQGNSAPDKSGLPSDRFSAERTGGSVSTLTIQRTQQEDSAVYLCASSHGTGQETQYFGPGTRLLVL.